Listed below are T cell receptor beta chains from one sample, sequenced in a study of control samples from healthy donors and cancer patients. The data were produced by immunoSEQ multiplex PCR, yet TCRdb's version contains in-frame clones alone and is incomplete. Of roughly 120,000 clones listed, about 89% are singletons. The specimen sequenced was blood. These receptors were obtained from a woman aged 50 to 60 in good health. Each CDR3 is given with its conserved first and last residue. A D gene is named only where the DNA matches it firmly. Size is omitted from some rows. Given values are once, few, many or a class for expanded clones.

DNA	CDR3	V	J	size	D
TGTGCCAGCAGCCATGGGACAGGGGGCTATGGCTACACCTTC	CASSHGTGGYGYTF	TRBV14	TRBJ1-2	-	TRBD1
TGTGCCAGCAGTTTGGCAGCCTATGGCTACACCTTC	CASSLAAYGYTF	TRBV28	TRBJ1-2	-	-
TGTGCCAGCAGTCCCGGGTTGGATACGCAGTATTTT	CASSPGLDTQYF	TRBV7-8	TRBJ2-3	-	-
TGTGCCAGCAGGCGGGGGTCGAACTCTGGAAACACCATATATTTT	CASRRGSNSGNTIYF	TRBV2	TRBJ1-3	-	-
TGTGCCAGCAGCGGCAGGGAGGGGGGCTACACCTTC	CASSGREGGYTF	TRBV9	TRBJ1-2	-	-
TGTGCCAGCAGCCTGATAGCCAAAAACATTCAGTACTTC	CASSLIAKNIQYF	TRBV6-5	TRBJ2-4	-	-
TGTGCCAGCAGCCAAGCAAGGGGCCGGGGCACAGATACGCAGTATTTT	CASSQARGRGTDTQYF	TRBV3-1/TRBV3-2	TRBJ2-3	-	-
TGCGCCAGCAGCTTCGAGAGCTCCTACAATGAGCAGTTCTTC	CASSFESSYNEQFF	TRBV5-1	TRBJ2-1	few	-
TGTGCCACCCAACCGACCCAGCGGGGCACAGATACGCAGTATTTT	CATQPTQRGTDTQYF	TRBV2	TRBJ2-3	-	-
TGTGCCAGCAGTCCCGTTGGGAACTATGGCTACACCTTC	CASSPVGNYGYTF	TRBV27	TRBJ1-2	-	-
TGTGCCAGCAGTTATAGCGGGGCCCCGGGAGAGCAGTACTTC	CASSYSGAPGEQYF	TRBV6-5	TRBJ2-7	-	TRBD2
TGTGCCAGCAGCCTTCCCCTGGAGACCCAGTACTTC	CASSLPLETQYF	TRBV5-6	TRBJ2-5	-	-
TGTGCCAGCAGACCTTCCCGACAGGATGGCTACACCTTC	CASRPSRQDGYTF	TRBV6-2/TRBV6-3	TRBJ1-2	-	-
TGTGCCAGCAGTCCCGGCGGGAGTGGTGGGGTTGAGCAGTTCTTC	CASSPGGSGGVEQFF	TRBV6-2/TRBV6-3	TRBJ2-1	-	TRBD2
TGTGCCAGCAGCCTTGGGGGGGGGTACCCCTACGAGCAGTACTTC	CASSLGGGYPYEQYF	TRBV14	TRBJ2-7	once	TRBD2
TGTGCCAGCGACAGGGCTGGGGAAAAACTGTTTTTT	CASDRAGEKLFF	TRBV7-9	TRBJ1-4	-	TRBD1
TGTGCCAGCACCCAAGGGACTGAAGCTTTCTTT	CASTQGTEAFF	TRBV6-6	TRBJ1-1	-	-
TGCGCCAGCAGCCAAGAGGCGGGGAGGATATCAGATACGCAGTATTTT	CASSQEAGRISDTQYF	TRBV4-1	TRBJ2-3	-	-
TGCGCCAGCAGCTTGGAGGGACAGGGAGATTATCTTAATGAAAAACTGTTTTTT	CASSLEGQGDYLNEKLFF	TRBV5-1	TRBJ1-4	-	TRBD1
TGCAGTGGGGATAGCCAAGAGACCCAGTACTTC	CSGDSQETQYF	TRBV20-1	TRBJ2-5	-	-
TGTGCCAGCAGCTTATCTCCTCCGTCAGGGGGCGGGAATCAGCCCCAGCATTTT	CASSLSPPSGGGNQPQHF	TRBV7-2	TRBJ1-5	-	TRBD1
TGTGCCGCGAAGGGACTTTCCGCGAACACCGGGGAGCTGTTTTTT	CAAKGLSANTGELFF	TRBV6-6	TRBJ2-2	once	-
TGTGCCAGCAGCCCCACAGTGTTTGAAGCTTTCTTT	CASSPTVFEAFF	TRBV6-2/TRBV6-3	TRBJ1-1	few	-
TGTGCCAGCAGCTTAGTAGGGGGCTATGGCTACACCTTC	CASSLVGGYGYTF	TRBV7-9	TRBJ1-2	once	-
TGTGCCATCGGGGGCGGCGGTGACGAGCAGTACTTC	CAIGGGGDEQYF	TRBV5-4	TRBJ2-7	-	-
TGTGCCAGCAGCCAAGGTCTCCAGGCAAACTCTATGAACACTGAAGCTTTCTTT	CASSQGLQANSMNTEAFF	TRBV3-1/TRBV3-2	TRBJ1-1	-	-
TGCAGCGTTGAAGTAGTGAACACTGAAGCTTTCTTT	CSVEVVNTEAFF	TRBV29-1	TRBJ1-1	-	-
TGTGCCAGCAGCCGGGACAGGGGATCAGAGACCCAGTACTTC	CASSRDRGSETQYF	TRBV2	TRBJ2-5	-	TRBD1
TGCGCCAGCAGCTCGCGGGGGATCGCCTACGAGCAGTACTTC	CASSSRGIAYEQYF	TRBV5-1	TRBJ2-7	once	TRBD2
TGTGCCAGCAGCCAAGTATCCTTAGCGGGAGACACGGGGACCCAGTACTTC	CASSQVSLAGDTGTQYF	TRBV14	TRBJ2-5	-	TRBD2
TGTGCCAGCAGTGACTCGGGCAGGGGCTCTACTGAAGCTTTCTTT	CASSDSGRGSTEAFF	TRBV6-4	TRBJ1-1	once	-
TGTGCCAGCCGTTCGGGACAGGGCTTGTCGGATACGCAGTATTTT	CASRSGQGLSDTQYF	TRBV9	TRBJ2-3	once	TRBD1
TGCGCCAGCAGCTTGGACCCTAGCTCCTACGAGCAGTACTTC	CASSLDPSSYEQYF	TRBV5-1	TRBJ2-7	-	-
TGTGCCACCTCGAAACTAGCGGGGAGCTCCTACAATGAGCAGTTCTTC	CATSKLAGSSYNEQFF	TRBV19	TRBJ2-1	-	TRBD2
TGTGCCAGCAGCGTAGTTCCCCTAGCGGGAGCCCGGGATGAGCAGTTCTTC	CASSVVPLAGARDEQFF	TRBV9	TRBJ2-1	-	TRBD2
TGTGCCAGCAGCTTCACTAGCGGCCACACAGATACGCAGTATTTT	CASSFTSGHTDTQYF	TRBV7-7	TRBJ2-3	-	TRBD2
TGTGCCAGCAGCTTATACGACGGAAATACGCATGAGCAGTTCTTC	CASSLYDGNTHEQFF	TRBV7-4	TRBJ2-1	-	-
TGTGCCAGCAGCTTGGCCCGGGGGGGCAGGGCGGAGACCCAGTACTTC	CASSLARGGRAETQYF	TRBV7-2	TRBJ2-5	-	TRBD2
TGTGCCAGCAGGGAAGCTTACTATGGCTACACCTTC	CASREAYYGYTF	TRBV5-6	TRBJ1-2	-	-
TGTGCCACCAGTGATCGGGGACTAGCGGGAGGGCCTTCGGTGAGCTACAATGAGCAGTTCTTC	CATSDRGLAGGPSVSYNEQFF	TRBV24-1	TRBJ2-1	-	TRBD2
TGTGCCAGCAGCTTACTCTTAGCGGGAGCTGACAATGAGCAGTTCTTC	CASSLLLAGADNEQFF	TRBV7-8	TRBJ2-1	-	TRBD2
TGCAGCGTTCCCCTAGGACAGGGGACTTACGAGCAGTACTTC	CSVPLGQGTYEQYF	TRBV29-1	TRBJ2-7	-	TRBD1
TGTGCCAGCAGCATACTACCGGGACAGGGAAATGGCTACACCTTC	CASSILPGQGNGYTF	TRBV9	TRBJ1-2	-	TRBD1
TGTGCCAGCAGCAGAGCGGGGGGACGCACAGATACGCAGTATTTT	CASSRAGGRTDTQYF	TRBV6-5	TRBJ2-3	-	TRBD2
TGTGCCAGCTCACCGGACTGGAAGGAGACCCAGTACTTC	CASSPDWKETQYF	TRBV18	TRBJ2-5	-	-
TGTGCCTGGAGTGCCCAGGTACATCAGCCCCAGCATTTT	CAWSAQVHQPQHF	TRBV30	TRBJ1-5	few	-
TGTGCCAGCAGTCGAATTCAGGGATCCTATGGCTACACCTTC	CASSRIQGSYGYTF	TRBV5-6	TRBJ1-2	once	-
TGTGCCATCAATAAAGGGGGCTCCTACAATGAGCAGTTCTTC	CAINKGGSYNEQFF	TRBV6-6	TRBJ2-1	-	-